The present T cell receptor (beta chain) was sequenced within a study of T cell responses to AZD1222 COVID-19 vaccine (dated by TCRdb to the early 2020s). As for the study more broadly: AZD1222 recipients with second doses at about 4 weeks or about 12 weeks were pooled, because spike-specific TCR depth and breadth did not differ between schedules. A total of 230 to 250 trial participants underwent TCR sequencing, of whom about 200 had received two doses of AZD1222 and around 26 had received two doses of the MenACWY control vaccine. Trial participants were enrolled by age into 18-55, 56-69 and 70-plus year subgroups, with roughly 160, 29 and 62 TCR-sequenced participants respectively. What the study reported, not specific to this receptor: Most participants were white British and females outnumbered males, and the authors suggested that clonal diversity may have been underestimated. Reportedly, close to half of the unique spike-specific TCRs recognized epitopes lying outside the regions that are mutated in the B.1.351 and B.1.1.7 variants. Because no samples from the day 14 peak response were available, repertoires could be characterized only after the peak T cell response. CD4 TCRs associated with the vaccine covered the entire spike protein, and the dominant responses were in regions 160-218 and 743-854. Conclusions about previously exposed vaccinees are limited, since just six AZD1222 recipients were seropositive for SARS-CoV-2 at baseline. After two AZD1222 doses, spike-specific TCR breadth and depth were significantly higher than at day 0 and than in MenACWY recipients. The 56-69-year group was small, and its depth increase did not reach significance, likely because of low power.

Remarks on this clone: It has no known antigen specificity. Base quality data are lacking; no much larger clone is found one base away.

Including cysteine and phenylalanine, the CDR3 has 13 amino acids. The entry retains the CDR3 DNA only, 39 bases that are in frame from base 1. V is reduced by 3 bases and J by 6 bases, leaving a spacing of 14 bases between them. For CDR1 and CDR2, the germline V gene (reference sequence) lists GTSNPN and SVGIG. The CDR3 regions of human TCRbeta chains were analyzed by immunosequencing. The paper's processing steps were these. TCRs in the repertoires were compared against a reference library of SARS-CoV-2-specific TCRs that had been generated with the MIRA antigen-specificity platform. Breadth meant the fraction of unique TCRs that were SARS-CoV-2-associated, whereas depth meant the fraction of total T cells that were SARS-CoV-2-associated. Each spike-specific TCR was assigned to its reactive spike region and to a CD4 or CD8 class using the MIRA data. Log10-transformed breadth and depth values were compared by one-way ANOVA with Sidak's multiple comparisons tests. TCRdb mirrors the immuneACCESS table, restricted to in-frame sequences. Some clones are absent from its copies; in checked studies, under half trace to an unresolved V gene, and the reason for the others is unknown. V, J and clone size are those of that table, while D and trimming were read from the DNA. In this sample the table shows roughly 150,000 clones, around nine tenths of which occur a single time. Of the sample, about 5% is held by the ten largest clones.

The sample's time point, from its label and the paper: baseline before first vaccination. Vaccinee samples were obtained from the UK trials COV001 and COV002, which included a single-blind randomized controlled phase 2/3 trial of AZD1222 (ChAdOx1 nCoV-19) in healthy adults. For TCRbeta chain sequencing, PBMC samples from trial participants were taken at day 0 and at day 28 after the second dose. The receptor was derived from an adult in good health. The sequences come from peripheral blood, collected on day 0 of AZD1222 vaccination. The receptor chain draws on TRBV30 and TRBJ1-1, with no D gene named confidently. Read as DNA, the sequence is TGTGCCTGGAGAATCAGCGGGGTCCCTGAAGCTTTCTTT. This gives the protein CAWRISGVPEAFF.